This T cell receptor (beta chain) was captured in a study of a mutant IDH1 vaccine in newly diagnosed glioma. About the study: Once 4-6 weeks had passed after radiotherapy alone, vaccination started, or it started with temozolomide cycles. Treated patients had a mean age of 40.4 years and a sex split that was around 60% male and approximately 38% female. Pretreatment consisted of radiotherapy, temozolomide, or both, with most receiving both.

Comments on this clone: The antigen is not known.

Time point denoted: week 35, safety follow-up. Alongside topical imiquimod, each dose of vaccine comprised 300 ug of mutant IDH1 20-mer peptide. Across weeks 1, 3, 5, 7, 11, 15, 19 and 23, patients received a vaccination each time, eight in all. The CDR3 extends over 16 amino acids. From germline, CDR1 is SGHTA and CDR2 FQGNSA. J gave up 2 bases and V 1 base, and 6 bases lay outside the gene matches. Measured with immunoSEQ multiplex PCR; TCRdb has only the in-frame clones, and not every one. The repertoire holds tens of thousands of clones, less than 90% seen once, with roughly 4% in the top ten. The chain recombines TRBV7-2 with TRBJ2-7, with 9 bases identical to TRBD2. Here the sequenced sample was PBMCs, taken from a glioma patient whose treatment included an IDH1 peptide vaccine. This receptor was identified in a man younger than 45 with glioma. The chain's CDR3 is CASSLGGGVGPYEQYF. The CDR3 DNA reads as TGTGCCAGCAGCTTAGGCGGGGGGGTCGGTCCCTACGAGCAGTACTTC. The entire variable domain, with the rest obtained from reference TRBV7-2 and TRBJ2-7, is as follows: GAGVSQSPSNKVTEKGKDVELRCDPISGHTALYWYRQSLGQGLEFLIYFQGNSAPDKSGLPSDRFSAERTGGSVSTLTIQRTQQEDSAVYLCASSLGGGVGPYEQYFGPGTRLTVT.